This T cell receptor (beta chain) stems from a study of T cells in localized non-small cell lung cancer. Broader study findings: Uninvolved nearby lung showed the greatest T cell clonality, exceeding that found in tumor. Because only a single region of the tumor was sequenced, heterogeneity remains possible. When the top 100 tumor clones were examined, a median approximately 57 of them also appeared in the adjacent lung, which was paired and uninvolved. Density of T cells in blood, when higher, went with longer overall survival.

This clone showed up just a few times. The antigen remains undetermined. Profiling relied on immunoSEQ multiplex PCR, and the TCRdb table lists in-frame clones only, not all of them. The repertoire holds thousands of clones, with around 30% as singletons. Trimming removed 4 bases at V and 6 bases at J, with 13 bases between. Germline-derived CDR1 and CDR2 are SGDLS and YYNGEE. The CDR3 has 13 amino acids. The input for sequencing was lung tumor tissue, taken before any cancer treatment. The chain employs TRBV9 and TRBJ2-5; tentative D call: TRBD2 (5 bases). This clonotype was sampled from a male donor at least 60 years old with stage III lung adenocarcinoma. The CDR3 here is CASSLNPGKTQYF. In DNA form, the CDR3 reads TGTGCCAGCAGCTTAAACCCGGGAAAGACCCAGTACTTC.